This TCR beta chain was found in a study of metastatic and nonmetastatic thyroid tumors. Across the whole study: Repertoires from blood and tumor or nodule tissue of malignant and benign thyroid patients were compared.

Remarks on this clone: The target antigen is unknown.

In the study's own analysis: What underpinned the distant-metastasis classifier for papillary thyroid cancer was the set of CDR3 differences across clinicopathological groups. MiXCR re-clonotyped the PCR reads for TCRdb. For this entry, the V and J calls and clone size follow TCRdb and not the study's own pipeline. The table records tens of thousands of clones, 20% to 25% of them present only once. This CDR3 has 15 amino acids. V shed 6 bases and J 2 bases; nucleotides not matched to a gene: 8. Germline CDR1 is SNHLY and CDR2 is FYNNEI. Study-level findings and limits: In blood and tumor, TCR beta diversity was reportedly significantly higher in malignant thyroid tumors than in benign nodules.

Ahead of thyroid surgery, no patient had received treatment of any kind. The origin of this receptor is a female donor with papillary thyroid cancer or a benign thyroid nodule (not recorded which). Some clones in this sample may be carry-over from other donors' samples. The sample taken for sequencing was adjacent normal tissue. The chain has TRBV2 and TRBJ2-5; TRBD1 matches 8 bases. The CDR3 is CASRVDRARQETQYF. The CDR3 DNA is TGTGCCAGCAGGGTGGACAGGGCGAGGCAAGAGACCCAGTACTTC.